A single sample is the source of the 18 T cell receptor beta chains below, sequenced in a study of blood T cell repertoires in COVID-19. The table came from immunoSEQ multiplex PCR; TCRdb's copy has only in-frame clones and leaves some out. The table shows some 95,000 clones, with about four fifths occurring only once. The sequenced material came from peripheral blood. These receptors originate from a man between 65 and 85 years old with acute or convalescent COVID-19.

The chain combines TRBV11-3 with TRBJ2-5; the D gene is possibly TRBD2 (7 bases). V was clipped by 2 bases and J by 5 bases, with 24 bases between them. Germline V gives CDR1 SGHNT, CDR2 YENEEA. The CDR3 spans 18 residues. The CDR3 DNA reads TGTGCCAGCAGCTTAACGGGCCTAGCGGCCAAGGGGGGGGAGACCCAGTACTTC. Translation gives CASSLTGLAAKGGETQYF.

The J gene is TRBJ2-1, the V gene TRBV2; the match to TRBD2 covers 13 bases. The V gene's germline CDR1 is SNHLY and CDR2 FYNNEI. The CDR3 sequence is 19 residues long. V trimming: 0 bases; J trimming: 6 bases; junction bases outside the gene matches: 11. The CDR3 reads CASSEAKGLAGEPGNEQFF. DNA of the CDR3: TGTGCCAGCAGTGAAGCGAAAGGACTAGCGGGAGAGCCCGGCAATGAGCAGTTCTTC.

The V call is TRBV7-2, the J call TRBJ2-3; 7 positions match TRBD1. CDR1 and CDR2 (germline): SGHTA, FQGNSA. J lost 5 bases, V lost 3 bases, and 8 bases had no gene match. The CDR3 length is 15 residues. The CDR3 reads CASSFTGARLDTQYF. CDR3 DNA: TGTGCCAGCAGCTTCACAGGGGCGAGACTAGATACGCAGTATTTT.

The chain links TRBV5-1 to TRBJ2-7; TRBD2 matches 9 bases. Unmatched junction bases numbered 9, after V lost 3 bases and J lost 2 bases. The germline CDR1 and CDR2 sequences are SGHRS and YFSETQ. The CDR3 sequence is 16 residues long. CDR3 amino acids: CASSSLGGLAPYEQYF. CDR3 DNA: TGCGCCAGCAGCTCTCTAGGGGGACTAGCTCCCTACGAGCAGTACTTC.

The J gene is TRBJ2-3, the V gene TRBV5-1, with D possibly matching TRBD2 (6 bases). This CDR3 contains 16 residues. Germline V gene data show CDR1 as SGHRS and CDR2 as YFSETQ. The germline V and J ends were trimmed by 5 bases and 4 bases, with 20 bases remaining between them. As DNA, the CDR3 is TGCGCCAGCAGTCGGGACTGGCCCCCATCCCCAGATACGCAGTATTTT. Amino acids: CASSRDWPPSPDTQYF.

The CDR3 protein is CATSDTNRGGSYEQYF. The CDR3 DNA is TGTGCCACCAGTGACACGAACAGGGGGGGCTCCTACGAGCAGTACTTC. V gene TRBV24-1 combines with J gene TRBJ2-7, with D maybe TRBD1 (8 bases). Trimming took 4 bases from V and 0 from J, leaving 15 bases between them. Germline V lookup: CDR1 KGHDR, CDR2 SFDVKD. The CDR3 is made up of 16 amino acids.

The V call is TRBV6-5, the J call TRBJ1-6, with 9 bases lining up with TRBD1. The germline V gene has CDR1 MNHEY and CDR2 SVGAGI. V dropped 4 bases and J dropped 6; count of bases not matched to a gene: 4. The CDR3 contains 15 residues. Here the CDR3 reads CASSWDRAANSPLHF. The DNA of the CDR3 is TGTGCCAGCAGTTGGGACAGGGCCGCTAATTCACCCCTCCACTTT.

The chain recombines TRBV28 with TRBJ2-7; weak D call: TRBD1 (6 bases). Germline values: CDR1 MDHEN, CDR2 SYDVKM. The CDR3 extends over 13 amino acids. With 8 bases removed from V and 5 bases from J, the gap between germline ends came to 16 bases. The chain's CDR3 is CASSLDSPNEQYF. In nucleotides, the CDR3 is TGTGCCAGCTCCCTGGACAGTCCCAACGAGCAGTACTTC.

This clone occurred once. V and J are TRBV4-2 and TRBJ1-5; 10 bases align to TRBD1. The length of the CDR3 is 14 residues. Per germline, CDR1 LGHNA and CDR2 YNFKEQ. Trimming took 3 bases from V and 7 from J; bases not matched to a gene: 3. The CDR3 DNA follows: TGTGCCAGCAGCCACGGGACAGGGGAACAGCCCCAGCATTTT. This sequence encodes CASSHGTGEQPQHF.

The chain links TRBV12-3 or TRBV12-4 to TRBJ1-5, with TRBD1 matching 9 bases. The CDR3 is 13 residues long. V was clipped by 6 bases and J by 7 bases; unmatched bases: 4. The CDR3: CASSLGQGQPQHF. The CDR3 coding sequence is TGTGCCAGCAGCCTGGGACAGGGACAGCCCCAGCATTTT.

For this clone: This same CDR3 is encoded by further DNA sequences in the sample. This chain uses TRBV11-3 with TRBJ2-7; tentatively, D is TRBD1 (7 bases). Germline V CDR1 and CDR2: SGHNT, YENEEA. The germline V and J ends were trimmed by 2 bases and 4 bases, with 12 bases remaining between them. This CDR3 contains 14 residues. The CDR3 nucleotides are TGTGCCAGCAGCTTATCAGGGGGAGGATACGAGCAGTACTTC. This codes for CASSLSGGGYEQYF. The whole variable domain, filled in from reference TRBV11-3 and TRBJ2-7, reads EAGVVQSPRYKIIEKKQPVAFWCNPISGHNTLYWYLQNLGQGPELLIRYENEEAVDDSQLPKDRFSAERLKGVDSTLKIQPAELGDSAVYLCASSLSGGGYEQYFGPGTRLTVT.

As concerns this clone: Other DNA sequences within the sample encode an identical CDR3. The CDR3 spells CASSLDRDQPQHF. CDR3 DNA: TGTGCCAGCAGCTTGGACAGGGATCAGCCCCAGCATTTT. The rearrangement links TRBV11-2 to TRBJ1-5; 8 nucleotides agree with TRBD1. Germline values: CDR1 SGHAT, CDR2 FQNNGV. J gave up 5 bases and V 3 bases, and 0 bases lay outside the gene matches. This CDR3 spans 13 amino acids.

This rearrangement joins TRBV19 to TRBJ2-7; 12 bases line up with TRBD1. CDR1 and CDR2 (germline): LNHDA, SQIVND (reference sequence). This CDR3 region has 16 residues. Trimming took 0 bases from V and 7 from J; bases not matched to a gene: 7. The CDR3 bases are TGTGCCAGTAGTATAGATGGGACAGGGGGCCCTTTGGAGCAGTACTTC. Its protein is CASSIDGTGGPLEQYF.

V is TRBV4-2 and J is TRBJ2-5; tentative D call: TRBD2 (7 bases). Germline V CDR1 and CDR2: LGHNA, YNFKEQ. V gave up 4 bases and J gave up 4 bases, with 16 bases separating them. The CDR3 spans 15 residues. CDR3 DNA sequence: TGTGCCAGCAGCCGGGCTAGCGGAGGGGGAGAGACCCAGTACTTC. This encodes CASSRASGGGETQYF.

The CDR3 protein is CASSPGLAGLGTGELFF. The CDR3 bases are TGCGCCAGCAGCCCCGGACTAGCGGGACTGGGAACCGGGGAGCTGTTTTTT. The chain recombines TRBV5-1 with TRBJ2-2, with 12 bases matching TRBD2. The germline gives CDR1 SGHRS, CDR2 YFSETQ. Losses at the gene ends were 4 bases for V and 5 bases for J; bases not matched to a gene: 9. The CDR3 consists of 17 residues.

The chain joins TRBV28 to TRBJ2-5; D is possibly TRBD1 (5 bases). Germline V gives CDR1 MDHEN, CDR2 SYDVKM. Between the trimmed V and J ends, which lost 10 bases and 0 bases, there was a span of 21 bases. CDR3 length: 16 residues. The CDR3 nucleotides are TGTGCCACCACCCACCGGCAGGGTATGGACCAAGAGACCCAGTACTTC. Its protein is CATTHRQGMDQETQYF.

The V gene is TRBV10-3, the J gene TRBJ2-1, with TRBD2 identical over 10 bases. There are 15 residues in the CDR3. Germline V gene sequence: CDR1 ENHRY, CDR2 SYGVKD. V was clipped by 3 bases and J by 4 bases; unmatched bases: 3. CDR3 DNA sequence: TGTGCCATCAGTGAAGGGACTAGCGCGTACAATGAGCAGTTCTTC. Translation gives CAISEGTSAYNEQFF.

J is TRBJ2-7 and V is TRBV5-1, with a weak D call TRBD1 (8 bases). Germline CDR1 reads SGHRS; CDR2 reads YFSETQ. V gave up 3 bases and J gave up 5 bases, with 18 bases separating them. The CDR3 loop spans 15 amino acids. CDR3 loop: CASSSGQGGTDEQYF. The CDR3 coding sequence is TGCGCCAGCAGCTCCGGACAGGGAGGGACGGACGAGCAGTACTTC.